What follows is one TCR beta chain and its context. Its antigen is not known. V lost 5 bases and J lost 6, with 17 bases in between. Germline assignment: CDR1 ENHRY and CDR2 SYGVKD. CDR3 length: 16 residues. Data came from immunoSEQ multiplex PCR; TCRdb stores just in-frame clones and leaves some out. This sample has over 65,000 clones; 70% to 85% occur once, and the top ten carry approximately 21%. This sample stems from a study of T cell responses to AZD1222 COVID-19 vaccine. Study-level background: Timing groups of about 4 and about 12 weeks for second doses were pooled. Whole-study results and caveats: The donors showed a predominance of white British ancestry and of females, with possible underestimation of clonal diversity. Variant regions that are unmutated are reportedly the target of nearly half of spike-specific TCRs.

This chain links TRBV10-3 with TRBJ1-6, with a tentative D call TRBD1 (6 bases). The sequence was obtained from an adult in good health. The sample in question was peripheral blood, obtained on day 0 of AZD1222 vaccination. CDR3 in amino acids: CAISTETGGFNSPLHF. CDR3 sequence (DNA): TGTGCCATCAGTACCGAGACAGGTGGATTTAATTCACCCCTCCACTTT.